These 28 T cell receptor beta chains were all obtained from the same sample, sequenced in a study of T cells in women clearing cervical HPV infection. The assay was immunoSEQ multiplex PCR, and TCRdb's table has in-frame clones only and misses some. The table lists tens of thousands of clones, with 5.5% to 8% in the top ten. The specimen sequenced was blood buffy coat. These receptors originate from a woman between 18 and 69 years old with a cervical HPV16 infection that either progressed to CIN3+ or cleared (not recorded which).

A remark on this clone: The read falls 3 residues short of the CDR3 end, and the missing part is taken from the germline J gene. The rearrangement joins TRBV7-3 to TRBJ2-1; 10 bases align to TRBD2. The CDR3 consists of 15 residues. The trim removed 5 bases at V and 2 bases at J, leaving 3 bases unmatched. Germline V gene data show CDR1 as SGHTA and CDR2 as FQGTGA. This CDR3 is CASSLTSGAYNEQFF. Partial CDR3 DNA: TGTGCCAGCAGCCTCACTAGCGGGGCCTACAATGAG.

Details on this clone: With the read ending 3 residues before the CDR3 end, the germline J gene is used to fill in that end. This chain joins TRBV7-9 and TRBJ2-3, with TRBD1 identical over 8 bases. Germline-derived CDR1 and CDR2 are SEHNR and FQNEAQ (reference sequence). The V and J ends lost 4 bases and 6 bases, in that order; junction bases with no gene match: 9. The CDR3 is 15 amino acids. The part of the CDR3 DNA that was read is TGTGCCAGCAGCTCGCCTCACAGGGGGGAGGATACG. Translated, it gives CASSSPHRGEDT. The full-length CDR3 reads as CASSSPHRGEDTQYF.

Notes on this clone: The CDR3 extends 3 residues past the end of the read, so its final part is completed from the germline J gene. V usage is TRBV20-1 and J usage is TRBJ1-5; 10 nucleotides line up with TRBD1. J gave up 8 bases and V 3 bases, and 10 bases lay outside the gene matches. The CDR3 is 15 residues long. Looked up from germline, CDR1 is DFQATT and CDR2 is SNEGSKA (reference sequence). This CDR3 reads CSASSGTGVLEPQHF. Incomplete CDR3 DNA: TGCAGTGCTAGTTCCGGGACAGGGGTGTTGGAGCCC.

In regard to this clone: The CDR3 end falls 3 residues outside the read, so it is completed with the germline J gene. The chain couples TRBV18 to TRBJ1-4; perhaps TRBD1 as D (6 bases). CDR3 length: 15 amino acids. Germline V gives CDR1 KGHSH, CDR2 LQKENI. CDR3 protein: CASSPKTGGNSPLFF. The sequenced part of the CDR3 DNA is TGTGCCAGCTCACCTAAGACAGGAGGTAATTCACCA. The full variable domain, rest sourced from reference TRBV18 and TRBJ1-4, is NAGVMQNPRHLVRRRGQEARLRCSPMKGHSHVYWYRQLPEEGLKFMVYLQKENIIDESGMPKERFSAEFPKEGPSILRIQQVVRGDSAAYFCASSPKTGGNSPLFFGSGTQLSVL.

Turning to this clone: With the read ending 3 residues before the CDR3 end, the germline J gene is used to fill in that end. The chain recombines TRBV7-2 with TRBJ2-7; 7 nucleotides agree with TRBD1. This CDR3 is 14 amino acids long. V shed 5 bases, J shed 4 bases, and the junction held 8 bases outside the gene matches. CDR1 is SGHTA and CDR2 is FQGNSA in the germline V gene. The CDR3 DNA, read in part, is TGTGCCAGCAGCGAAACAGGGGTCGCGTACGAG. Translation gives CASSETGVAYE. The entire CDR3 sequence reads CASSETGVAYEQYF.

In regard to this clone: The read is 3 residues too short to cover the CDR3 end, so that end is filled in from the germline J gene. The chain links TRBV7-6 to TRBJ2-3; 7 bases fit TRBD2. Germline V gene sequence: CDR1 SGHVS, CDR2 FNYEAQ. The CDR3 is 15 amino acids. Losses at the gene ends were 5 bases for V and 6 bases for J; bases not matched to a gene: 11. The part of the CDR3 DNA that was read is TGTGCCAGCAGCCGAGGACGGGCGGGAGAGGATACG. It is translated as CASSRGRAGEDT. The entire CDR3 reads CASSRGRAGEDTQYF.

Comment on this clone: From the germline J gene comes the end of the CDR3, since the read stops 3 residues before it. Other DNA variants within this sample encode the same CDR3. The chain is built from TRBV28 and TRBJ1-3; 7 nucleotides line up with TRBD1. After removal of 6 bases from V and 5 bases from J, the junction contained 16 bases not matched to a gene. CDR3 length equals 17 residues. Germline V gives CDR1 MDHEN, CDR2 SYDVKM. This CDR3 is CASSTVYEGALRNTIYF. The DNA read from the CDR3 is TGTGCCAGCAGCACCGTCTATGAGGGGGCTCTTAGAAACACC.

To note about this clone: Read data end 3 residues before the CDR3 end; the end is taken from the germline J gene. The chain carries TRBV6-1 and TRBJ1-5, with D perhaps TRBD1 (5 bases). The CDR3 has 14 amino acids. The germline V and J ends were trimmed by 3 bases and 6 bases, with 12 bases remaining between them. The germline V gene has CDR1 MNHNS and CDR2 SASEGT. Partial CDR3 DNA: TGTGCCAGCAGTGAGGGGGGGGGAGGTCAGCCC. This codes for CASSEGGGGQP. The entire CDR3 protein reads CASSEGGGGQPQHF.

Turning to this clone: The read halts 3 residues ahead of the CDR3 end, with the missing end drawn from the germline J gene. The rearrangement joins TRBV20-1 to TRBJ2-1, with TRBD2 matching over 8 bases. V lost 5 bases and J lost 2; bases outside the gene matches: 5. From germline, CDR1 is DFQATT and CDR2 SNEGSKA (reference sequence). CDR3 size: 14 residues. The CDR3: CSAHREGTYNEQFF. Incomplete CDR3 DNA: TGCAGTGCTCACCGGGAGGGGACCTACAATGAG.

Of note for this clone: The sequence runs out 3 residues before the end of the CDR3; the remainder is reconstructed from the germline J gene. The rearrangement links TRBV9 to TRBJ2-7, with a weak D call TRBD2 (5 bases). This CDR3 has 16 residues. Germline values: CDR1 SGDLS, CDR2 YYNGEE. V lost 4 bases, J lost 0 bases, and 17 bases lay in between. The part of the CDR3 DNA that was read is TGTGCCAGCAGCACCCGAAAAGACTACGTCTCCTACGAG. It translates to CASSTRKDYVSYE. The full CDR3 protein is CASSTRKDYVSYEQYF.

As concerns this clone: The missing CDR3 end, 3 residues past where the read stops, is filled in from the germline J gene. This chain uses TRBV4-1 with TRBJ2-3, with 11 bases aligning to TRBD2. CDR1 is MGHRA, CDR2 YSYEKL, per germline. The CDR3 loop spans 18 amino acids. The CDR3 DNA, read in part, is TGCGCCAGCAGCCAAGATTTGGGTCTAGCGGGAGGTCAAGAGACG. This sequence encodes CASSQDLGLAGGQET. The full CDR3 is CASSQDLGLAGGQETQYF.

CDR3 sequence reads: CASSLGQGYGYTF. The DNA read from the CDR3 is TGTGCCAGCAGCTTAGGCCAGGGGTATGGC. This rearrangement joins TRBV7-8 to TRBJ1-2; tentatively, D is TRBD1 (6 bases). The read falls 3 residues short of the CDR3 end, and the missing part is taken from the germline J gene. This CDR3 has 13 residues. CDR1 and CDR2 (germline): SGHVS, FQNEAQ. V dropped 1 base and J dropped 5 bases, with 8 bases sitting between them. The full variable domain, in which reference TRBV7-8 and TRBJ1-2 provide the parts outside the CDR3, is GAGVSQSPRYKVAKRGQDVALRCDPISGHVSLFWYQQALGQGPEFLTYFQNEAQLDKSGLPSDRFFAERPEGSVSTLKIQRTQQEDSAVYLCASSLGQGYGYTFGSGTRLTVV.

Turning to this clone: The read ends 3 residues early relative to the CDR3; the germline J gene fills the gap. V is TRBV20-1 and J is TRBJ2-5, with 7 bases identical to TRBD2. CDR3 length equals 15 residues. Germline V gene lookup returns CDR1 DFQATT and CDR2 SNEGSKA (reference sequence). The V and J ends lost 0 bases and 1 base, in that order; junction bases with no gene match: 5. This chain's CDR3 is CSAREASGIQETQYF. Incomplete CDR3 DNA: TGCAGTGCTAGAGAGGCTAGCGGAATCCAAGAGACC.

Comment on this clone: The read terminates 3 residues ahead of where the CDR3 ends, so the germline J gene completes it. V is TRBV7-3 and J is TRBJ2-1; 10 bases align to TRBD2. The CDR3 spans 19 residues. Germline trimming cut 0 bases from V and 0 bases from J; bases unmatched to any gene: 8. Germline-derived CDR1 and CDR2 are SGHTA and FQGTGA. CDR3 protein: CASSLTVSGRLASYNEQFF. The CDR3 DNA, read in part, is TGTGCCAGCAGCTTAACGGTTAGCGGGAGGTTGGCCTCCTACAATGAG.

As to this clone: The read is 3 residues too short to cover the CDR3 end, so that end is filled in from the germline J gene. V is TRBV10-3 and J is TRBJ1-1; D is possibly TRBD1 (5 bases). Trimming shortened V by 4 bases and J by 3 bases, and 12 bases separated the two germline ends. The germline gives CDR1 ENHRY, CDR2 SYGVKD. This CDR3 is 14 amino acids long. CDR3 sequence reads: CAISGGSWDTEAFF. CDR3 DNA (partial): TGTGCCATCAGTGGGGGCTCATGGGACACTGAA.

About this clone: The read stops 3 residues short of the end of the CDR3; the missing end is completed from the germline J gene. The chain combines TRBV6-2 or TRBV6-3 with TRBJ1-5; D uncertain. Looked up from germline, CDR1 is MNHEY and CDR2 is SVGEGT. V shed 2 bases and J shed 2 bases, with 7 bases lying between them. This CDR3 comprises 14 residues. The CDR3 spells CASSYRVGNQPQHF. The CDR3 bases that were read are TGTGCCAGCAGTTACAGGGTAGGCAATCAGCCC.

The sequenced CDR3 bases are TGTGCCAGCAGTTACAGCGGGACTGATACG. Protein sequence: CASSYSGTDT. The whole CDR3 is CASSYSGTDTQYF. The V and J genes are TRBV27 and TRBJ2-3; 7 positions match TRBD2. Read data end 3 residues before the CDR3 end; the end is taken from the germline J gene. CDR3 length: 13 amino acids. Germline lookup yields CDR1 MNHEY and CDR2 SMNVEV (reference sequence). Trimming cost V 4 bases and J 6 bases; bases outside gene matches: 4.

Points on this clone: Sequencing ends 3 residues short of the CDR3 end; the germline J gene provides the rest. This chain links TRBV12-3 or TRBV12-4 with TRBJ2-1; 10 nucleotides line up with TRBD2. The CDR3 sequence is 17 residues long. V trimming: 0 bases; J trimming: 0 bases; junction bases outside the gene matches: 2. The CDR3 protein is CASSLALAGRSYNEQFF. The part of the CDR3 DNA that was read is TGTGCCAGCAGTTTAGCACTAGCGGGACGCTCCTACAATGAG.

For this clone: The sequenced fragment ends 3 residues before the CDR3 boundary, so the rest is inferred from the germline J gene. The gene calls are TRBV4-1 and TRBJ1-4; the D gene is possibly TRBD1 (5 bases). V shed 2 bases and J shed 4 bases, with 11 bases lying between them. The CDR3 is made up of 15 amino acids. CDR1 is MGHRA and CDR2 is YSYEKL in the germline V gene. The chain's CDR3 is CASSQSGQGNEKLFF. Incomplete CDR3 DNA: TGCGCCAGCAGCCAATCAGGGCAGGGTAATGAAAAA.

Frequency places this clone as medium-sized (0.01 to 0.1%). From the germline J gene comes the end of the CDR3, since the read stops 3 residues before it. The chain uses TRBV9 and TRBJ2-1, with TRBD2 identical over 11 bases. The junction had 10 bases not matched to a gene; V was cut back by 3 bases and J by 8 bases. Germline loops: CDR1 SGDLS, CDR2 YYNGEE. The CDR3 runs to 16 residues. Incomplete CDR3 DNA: TGTGCCAGCAGCGAAATTCTAGCGGGAGGTCCGGATGAG. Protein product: CASSEILAGGPDE. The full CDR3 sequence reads CASSEILAGGPDEQFF.

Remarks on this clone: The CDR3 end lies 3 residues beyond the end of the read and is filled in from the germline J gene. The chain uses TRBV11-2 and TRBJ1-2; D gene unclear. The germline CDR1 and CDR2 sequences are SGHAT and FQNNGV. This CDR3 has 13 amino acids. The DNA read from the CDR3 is TGTGCCAGCAGCTTGTGGTCTCTAGATACC. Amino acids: CASSLWSLDT. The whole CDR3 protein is CASSLWSLDTYTF.

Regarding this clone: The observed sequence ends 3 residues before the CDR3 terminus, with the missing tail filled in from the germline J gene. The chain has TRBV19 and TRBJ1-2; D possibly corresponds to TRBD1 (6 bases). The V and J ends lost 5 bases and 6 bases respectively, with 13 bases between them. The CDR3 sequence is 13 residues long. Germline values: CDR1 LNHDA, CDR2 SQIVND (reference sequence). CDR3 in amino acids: CASSLDRKHGYTF. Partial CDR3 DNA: TGTGCCAGTAGTTTGGACAGAAAACATGGC.

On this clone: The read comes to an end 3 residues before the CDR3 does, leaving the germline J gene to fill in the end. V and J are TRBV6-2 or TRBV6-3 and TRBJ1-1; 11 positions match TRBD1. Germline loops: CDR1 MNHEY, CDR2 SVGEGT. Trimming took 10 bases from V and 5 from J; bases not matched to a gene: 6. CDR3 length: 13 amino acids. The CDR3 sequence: CATEGQGGTEAFF. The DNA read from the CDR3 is TGTGCCACCGAGGGACAGGGGGGAACTGAA.

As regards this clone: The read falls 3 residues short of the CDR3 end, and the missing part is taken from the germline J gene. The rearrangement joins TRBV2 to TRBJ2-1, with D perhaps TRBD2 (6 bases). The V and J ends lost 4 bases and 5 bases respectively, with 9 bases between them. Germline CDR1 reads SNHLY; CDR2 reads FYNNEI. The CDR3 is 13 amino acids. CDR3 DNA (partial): TGTGCCAGCAGTGGCGGGGACCACAATGAG. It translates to CASSGGDHNE. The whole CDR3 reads CASSGGDHNEQFF.

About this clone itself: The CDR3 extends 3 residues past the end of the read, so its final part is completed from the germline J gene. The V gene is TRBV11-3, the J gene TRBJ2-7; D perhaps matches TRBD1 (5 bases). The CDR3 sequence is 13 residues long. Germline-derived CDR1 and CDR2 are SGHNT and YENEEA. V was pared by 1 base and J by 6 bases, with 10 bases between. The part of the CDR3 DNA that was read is TGTGCCAGCAGCTTAGGGCAGGGTAGCGAG. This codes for CASSLGQGSE. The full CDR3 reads CASSLGQGSEQYF.

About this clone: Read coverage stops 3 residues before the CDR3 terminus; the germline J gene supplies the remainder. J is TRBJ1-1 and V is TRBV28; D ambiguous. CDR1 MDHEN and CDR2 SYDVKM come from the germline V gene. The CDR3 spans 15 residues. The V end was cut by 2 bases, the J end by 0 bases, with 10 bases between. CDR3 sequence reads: CASSLRGLVNTEAFF. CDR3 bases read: TGTGCCAGCAGTTTACGGGGTCTGGTGAACACTGAA.

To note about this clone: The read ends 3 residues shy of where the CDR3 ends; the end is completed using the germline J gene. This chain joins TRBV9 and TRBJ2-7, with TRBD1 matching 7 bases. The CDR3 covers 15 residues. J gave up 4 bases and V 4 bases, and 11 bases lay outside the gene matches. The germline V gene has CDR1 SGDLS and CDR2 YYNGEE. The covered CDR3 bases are TGTGCCAGCAGCCCCCAAGGGGGCATAATGTACGAG. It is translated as CASSPQGGIMYE. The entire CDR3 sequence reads CASSPQGGIMYEQYF.

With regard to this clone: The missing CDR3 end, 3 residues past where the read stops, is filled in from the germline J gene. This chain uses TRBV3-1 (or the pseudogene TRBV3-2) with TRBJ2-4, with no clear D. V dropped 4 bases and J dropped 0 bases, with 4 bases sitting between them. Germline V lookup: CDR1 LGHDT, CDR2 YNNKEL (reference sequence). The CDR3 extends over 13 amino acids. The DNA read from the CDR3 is TGTGCCAGCAGCCGACTAGCCAAAAACATT. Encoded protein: CASSRLAKNI. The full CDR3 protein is CASSRLAKNIQYF.